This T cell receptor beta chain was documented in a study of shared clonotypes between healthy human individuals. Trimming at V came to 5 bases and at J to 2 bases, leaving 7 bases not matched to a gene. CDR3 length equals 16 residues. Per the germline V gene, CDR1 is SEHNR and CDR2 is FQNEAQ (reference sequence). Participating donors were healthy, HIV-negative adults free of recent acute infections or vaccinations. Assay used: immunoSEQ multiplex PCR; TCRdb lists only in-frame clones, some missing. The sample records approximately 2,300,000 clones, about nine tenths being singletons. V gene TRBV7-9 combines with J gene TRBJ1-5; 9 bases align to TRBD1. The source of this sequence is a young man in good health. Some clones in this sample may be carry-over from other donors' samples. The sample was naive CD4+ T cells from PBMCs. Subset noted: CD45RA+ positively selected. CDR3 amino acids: CASSPKGDRGNQPQHF. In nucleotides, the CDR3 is TGTGCCAGCAGCCCTAAGGGGGACAGGGGCAATCAGCCCCAGCATTTT.